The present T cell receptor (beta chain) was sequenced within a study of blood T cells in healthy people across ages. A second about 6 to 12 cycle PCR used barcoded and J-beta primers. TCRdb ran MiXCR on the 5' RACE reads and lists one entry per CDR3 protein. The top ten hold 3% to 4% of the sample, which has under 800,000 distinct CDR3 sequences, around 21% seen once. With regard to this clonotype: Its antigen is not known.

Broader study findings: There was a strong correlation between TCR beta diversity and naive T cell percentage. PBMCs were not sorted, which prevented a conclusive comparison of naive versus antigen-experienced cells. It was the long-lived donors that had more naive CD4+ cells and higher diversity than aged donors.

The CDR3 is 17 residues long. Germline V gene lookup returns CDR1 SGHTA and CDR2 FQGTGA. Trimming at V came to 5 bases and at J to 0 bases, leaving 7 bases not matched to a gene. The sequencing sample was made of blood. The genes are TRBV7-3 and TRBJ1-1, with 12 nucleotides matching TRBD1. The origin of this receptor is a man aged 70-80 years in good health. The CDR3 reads CASSVPGQGALNTEAFF. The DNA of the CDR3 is TGTGCCAGCAGCGTACCGGGACAGGGGGCTTTGAACACTGAAGCTTTCTTT.